This is a list of T cell receptor beta chains from one sample in a study of response to subunit inactivated influenza vaccine. One entry per CDR3 protein, called by TCRdb with MiXCR from the RT-PCR reads. The table shows 550,000 to 800,000 distinct CDR3 sequences, with approximately 13% occurring only once. The source was PBMCs from blood, collected 14 to 15 days before vaccination. The receptors were sampled from a man between 50 and 59 years old who received an inactivated influenza vaccine. Each CDR3 is given with its conserved first and last residue. The order of the fields is D gene, V gene, J gene, clone size, CDR3 protein, CDR3 DNA. A D gene is named only where the DNA matches it firmly. Clone size is stated in some rows and not others, as once, few, many or a class when expanded.

TRBD1	TRBV6-5	TRBJ2-1	few	CASSYRQGAGNEQFF	TGTGCCAGCAGTTATAGGCAGGGGGCAGGCAATGAGCAGTTCTTC
TRBD1	TRBV20-1	TRBJ2-6	-	CSAPGQEPSGANVLTF	TGCAGTGCCCCGGGACAGGAACCCTCTGGGGCCAACGTCCTGACTTTC
-	TRBV11-2	TRBJ2-5	many	CASSLVGLQETQYF	TGCGCCAGCAGCTTGGTCGGACTACAAGAGACCCAGTACTTC
-	TRBV12-5	TRBJ1-1	-	CASASDTEAFF	TGTGCTAGTGCTTCGGACACTGAAGCTTTCTTT
-	TRBV14	TRBJ2-5	-	CASSRGVPETQYF	TGTGCCAGCAGCCGAGGGGTCCCAGAGACCCAGTACTTC
-	TRBV2	TRBJ2-2	-	CASSDGGLLHTGELFF	TGTGCCAGCAGTGACGGTGGGCTCCTGCATACCGGGGAGCTGTTTTTT
-	TRBV7-9	TRBJ2-1	-	CASRTGQSSYNEQFF	TGTGCCAGCAGAACCGGACAGAGCTCCTACAATGAGCAGTTCTTC
-	TRBV5-1	TRBJ2-7	-	CASSLGMTESYEQYF	TGCGCCAGCAGCTTGGGTATGACAGAGTCCTACGAGCAGTACTTC
-	TRBV3-1	TRBJ1-2	few	CASSQPKQGTYGYTF	TGTGCCAGCAGCCAACCAAAACAGGGAACATATGGCTACACCTTC
-	TRBV7-2	TRBJ2-7	-	CASNRDTSGEQYF	TGTGCCAGCAACCGGGACACCTCCGGCGAGCAGTACTTC
-	TRBV28	TRBJ2-4	-	CASSGLYRENIQYF	TGTGCCAGCAGTGGTCTGTACAGGGAAAACATTCAGTACTTC
-	TRBV4-1	TRBJ1-5	many	CASCLDLNSNQPQHF	TGCGCCAGCTGTCTGGACCTTAATAGCAATCAGCCCCAGCATTTT
-	TRBV10-3	TRBJ2-7	-	CAISAMTPKNYEQYF	TGTGCCATCAGTGCTATGACCCCGAAAAACTACGAGCAGTACTTC
TRBD2	TRBV20-1	TRBJ2-7	-	CGGLAGGSNTYEQYF	TGCGGGGGACTAGCGGGAGGGTCAAATACCTACGAGCAGTACTTC
TRBD1	TRBV5-1	TRBJ2-6	-	CASSLAGGTGPSGANVLTF	TGCGCCAGCAGCTTGGCCGGCGGGACAGGCCCTTCTGGGGCCAACGTCCTGACTTTC
TRBD1	TRBV19	TRBJ2-2	-	CASSIQGQGRAGELFF	TGTGCCAGTAGTATACAGGGACAGGGGAGAGCCGGGGAGCTGTTTTTT
-	TRBV20-1	TRBJ1-6	once	CSARPPRGFSSYNSPLHF	TGCAGTGCTAGGCCCCCCAGGGGCTTTAGCTCCTATAATTCACCCCTCCACTTT
TRBD2	TRBV5-1	TRBJ2-2	-	CASSLELAVGSGELFF	TGCGCCAGCAGCTTGGAACTAGCGGTCGGATCCGGGGAGCTGTTTTTT
-	TRBV7-9	TRBJ2-3	few	CASSLGGERGTDTQYF	TGTGCCAGCAGCTTAGGAGGAGAAAGGGGCACAGATACGCAGTATTTT
-	TRBV4-1	TRBJ2-2	few	CASSQENMNTGELFF	TGCGCCAGCAGCCAAGAAAATATGAACACCGGGGAGCTGTTTTTT
-	TRBV25-1	TRBJ2-4	-	CASSENGQTRNIQYF	TGTGCCAGCAGTGAAAACGGACAGACCAGAAACATTCAGTACTTC